This TCR beta chain was documented in a study of tumor-infiltrating lymphocytes in localized non-small cell lung cancer. Study-wide background: Some samples were collected after neoadjuvant chemotherapy; smokers, never-smokers and several histologies were included. Study observations and caveats: Not all patients were TCR sequenced, owing to tissue quantity.

Details on this clone: Its target is unknown.

This CDR3 comprises 15 residues. Unmatched junction bases numbered 4, after V lost 6 bases and J lost 0 bases. The germline V gene encodes CDR1 MNHEY and CDR2 SMNVEV (reference sequence). This table comes from immunoSEQ multiplex PCR, and its TCRdb copy is limited to in-frame clones, with some not included. The table shows about 21,000 clones, with 70% to 80% occurring only once. Sequenced material: lung tumor tissue. The chain couples TRBV27 to TRBJ1-5; 8 bases are shared with TRBD1. This TCR derives from a human donor with non-small cell lung cancer. The CDR3 DNA is TGTGCCAGCAGGACAGGGGCATATAGCAATCAGCCCCAGCATTTT. It yields the protein CASRTGAYSNQPQHF.